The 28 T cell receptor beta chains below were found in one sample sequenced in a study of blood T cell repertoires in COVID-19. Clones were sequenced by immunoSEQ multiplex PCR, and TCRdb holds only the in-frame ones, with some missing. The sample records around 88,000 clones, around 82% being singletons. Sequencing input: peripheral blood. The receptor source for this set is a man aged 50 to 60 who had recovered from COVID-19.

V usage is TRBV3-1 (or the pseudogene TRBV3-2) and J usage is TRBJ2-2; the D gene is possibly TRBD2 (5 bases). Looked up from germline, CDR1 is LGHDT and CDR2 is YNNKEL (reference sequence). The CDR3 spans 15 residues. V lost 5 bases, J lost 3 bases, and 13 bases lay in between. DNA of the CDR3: TGTGCCAGCAGCGGCGGGCTCGTAGACACCGGGGAGCTGTTTTTT. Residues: CASSGGLVDTGELFF.

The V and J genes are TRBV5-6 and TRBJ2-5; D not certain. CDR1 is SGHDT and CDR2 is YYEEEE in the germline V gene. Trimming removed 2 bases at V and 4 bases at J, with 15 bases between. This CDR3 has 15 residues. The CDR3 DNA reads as TGTGCCAGCAGCTTCGTAGAGAAAGGCGGAGAGACCCAGTACTTC. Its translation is CASSFVEKGGETQYF. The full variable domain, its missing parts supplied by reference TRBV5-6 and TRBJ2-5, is DAGVTQSPTHLIKTRGQQVTLRCSPKSGHDTVSWYQQALGQGPQFIFQYYEEEERQRGNFPDRFSGHQFPNYSSELNVNALLLGDSALYLCASSFVEKGGETQYFGPGTRLLVL.

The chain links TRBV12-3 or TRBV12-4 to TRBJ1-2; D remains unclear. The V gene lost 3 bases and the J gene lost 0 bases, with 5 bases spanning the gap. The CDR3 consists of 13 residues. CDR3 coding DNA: TGTGCCAGCAGTTTTCTTTCTAACTATGGCTACACCTTC. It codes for CASSFLSNYGYTF.

CDR3 bases: TGTGCCAGCAGCTTAGTAAAGAGTACCGGGGAGCTGTTTTTT. It is translated as CASSLVKSTGELFF. This chain uses TRBV11-3 with TRBJ2-2; D gene unclear. V was clipped by 1 base and J by 5 bases, with 8 bases between them. This CDR3 comprises 14 residues. From germline, CDR1 is SGHNT and CDR2 YENEEA.

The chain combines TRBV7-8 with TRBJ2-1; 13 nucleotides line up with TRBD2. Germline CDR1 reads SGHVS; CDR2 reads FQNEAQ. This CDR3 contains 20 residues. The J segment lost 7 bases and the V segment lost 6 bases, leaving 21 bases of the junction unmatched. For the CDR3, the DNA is TGTGCCAGCAGTTCGATAGGAACTAGCGGGAGGGCCCGGCGTGGAAATGAGCAGTTCTTC. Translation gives CASSSIGTSGRARRGNEQFF.

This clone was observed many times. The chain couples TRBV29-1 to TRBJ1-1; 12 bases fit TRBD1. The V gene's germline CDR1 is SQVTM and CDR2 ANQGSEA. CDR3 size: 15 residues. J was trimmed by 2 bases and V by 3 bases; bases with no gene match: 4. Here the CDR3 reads CSVEGTGGANTEAFF. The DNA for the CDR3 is TGCAGCGTTGAGGGGACAGGGGGCGCCAACACTGAAGCTTTCTTT.

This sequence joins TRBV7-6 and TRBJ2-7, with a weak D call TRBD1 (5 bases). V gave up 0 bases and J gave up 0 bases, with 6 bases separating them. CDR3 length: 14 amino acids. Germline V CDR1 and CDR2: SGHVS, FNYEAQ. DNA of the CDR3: TGTGCCAGCAGCTTAGCTGACAGCTCCTACGAGCAGTACTTC. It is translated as CASSLADSSYEQYF.

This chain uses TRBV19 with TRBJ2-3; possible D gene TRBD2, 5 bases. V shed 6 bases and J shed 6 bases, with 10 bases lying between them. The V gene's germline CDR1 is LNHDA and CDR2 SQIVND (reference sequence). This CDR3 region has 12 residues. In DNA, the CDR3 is TGTGCCAGTAGCGGGAACCCCGATACGCAGTATTTT. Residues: CASSGNPDTQYF.

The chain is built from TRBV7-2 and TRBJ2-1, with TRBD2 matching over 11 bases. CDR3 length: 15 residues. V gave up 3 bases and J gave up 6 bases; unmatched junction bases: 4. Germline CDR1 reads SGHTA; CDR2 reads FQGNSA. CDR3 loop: CASSFSGRAPNEQFF. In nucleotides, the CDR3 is TGTGCCAGCAGCTTTAGCGGGAGGGCCCCCAATGAGCAGTTCTTC. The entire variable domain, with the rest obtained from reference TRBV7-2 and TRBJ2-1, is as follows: GAGVSQSPSNKVTEKGKDVELRCDPISGHTALYWYRQSLGQGLEFLIYFQGNSAPDKSGLPSDRFSAERTGGSVSTLTIQRTQQEDSAVYLCASSFSGRAPNEQFFGPGTRLTVL.

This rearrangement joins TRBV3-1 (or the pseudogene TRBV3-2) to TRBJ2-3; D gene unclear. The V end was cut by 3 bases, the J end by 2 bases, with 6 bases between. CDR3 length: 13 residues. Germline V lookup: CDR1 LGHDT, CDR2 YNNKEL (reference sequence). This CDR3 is CASSHYTTDTQYF. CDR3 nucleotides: TGTGCCAGCAGCCACTATACCACAGATACGCAGTATTTT.

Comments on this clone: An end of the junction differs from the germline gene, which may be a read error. This chain's CDR3 is CASSLPRDRGETGNTIYF. CDR3 in DNA: TGTGCTAGCAGCCTCCCCCGGGACAGGGGGGAAACTGGAAACACCATATATTTT. The chain employs TRBV7-7 and TRBJ1-3; 11 bases fit TRBD1. The CDR3 sequence is 18 residues long. Looked up from germline, CDR1 is SSHAT and CDR2 is FNYEAQ (reference sequence).

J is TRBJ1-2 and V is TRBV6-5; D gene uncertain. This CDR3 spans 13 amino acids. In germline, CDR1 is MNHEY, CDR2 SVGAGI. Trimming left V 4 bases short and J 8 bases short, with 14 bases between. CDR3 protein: CASSLSGSEGYTF. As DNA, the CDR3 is TGTGCCAGCAGTTTATCGGGTTCGGAAGGCTACACCTTC.

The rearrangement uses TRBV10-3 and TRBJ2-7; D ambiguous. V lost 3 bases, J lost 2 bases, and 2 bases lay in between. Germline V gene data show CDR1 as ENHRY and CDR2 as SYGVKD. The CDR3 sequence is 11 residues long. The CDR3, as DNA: TGTGCCATCAGTGACACCTACGAGCAGTACTTC. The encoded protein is CAISDTYEQYF.

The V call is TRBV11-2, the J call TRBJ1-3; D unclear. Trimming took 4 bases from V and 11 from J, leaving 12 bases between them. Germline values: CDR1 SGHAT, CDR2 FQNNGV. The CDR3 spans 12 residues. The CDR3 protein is CASSSPGSAIYF. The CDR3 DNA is TGTGCCAGCAGCTCACCAGGTTCAGCCATATATTTT.

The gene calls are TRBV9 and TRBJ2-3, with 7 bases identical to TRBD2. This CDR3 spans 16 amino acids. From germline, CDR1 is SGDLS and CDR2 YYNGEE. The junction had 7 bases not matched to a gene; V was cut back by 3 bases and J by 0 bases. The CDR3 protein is CASSARLAASTDTQYF. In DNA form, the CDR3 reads TGTGCCAGCAGCGCAAGACTAGCAGCTAGCACAGATACGCAGTATTTT.

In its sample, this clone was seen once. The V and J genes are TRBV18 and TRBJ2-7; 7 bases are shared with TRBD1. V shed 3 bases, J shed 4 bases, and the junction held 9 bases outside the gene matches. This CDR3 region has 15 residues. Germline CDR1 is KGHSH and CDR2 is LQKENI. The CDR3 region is CASSPYRGEEYEQYF. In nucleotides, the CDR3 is TGTGCCAGCTCACCGTACAGGGGCGAGGAATACGAGCAGTACTTC.

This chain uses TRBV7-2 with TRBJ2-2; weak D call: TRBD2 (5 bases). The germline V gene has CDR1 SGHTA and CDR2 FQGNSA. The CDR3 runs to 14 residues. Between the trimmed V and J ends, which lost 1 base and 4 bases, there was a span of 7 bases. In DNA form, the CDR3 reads TGTGCCAGCAGCTTAGAACGGGGCACCGGGGAGCTGTTTTTT. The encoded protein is CASSLERGTGELFF.

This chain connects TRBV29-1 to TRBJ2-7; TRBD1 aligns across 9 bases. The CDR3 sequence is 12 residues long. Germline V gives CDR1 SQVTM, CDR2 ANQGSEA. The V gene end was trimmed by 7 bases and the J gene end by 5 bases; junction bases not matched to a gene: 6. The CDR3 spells CSAGTGYDEQYF. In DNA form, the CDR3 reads TGCAGCGCGGGGACAGGGTACGACGAGCAGTACTTC.

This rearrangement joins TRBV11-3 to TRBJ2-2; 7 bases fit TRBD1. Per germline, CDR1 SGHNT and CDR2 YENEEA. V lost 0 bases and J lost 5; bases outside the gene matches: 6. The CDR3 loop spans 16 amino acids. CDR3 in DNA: TGTGCCAGCAGCTTAGAGGGACAGCCGCGGACCGGGGAGCTGTTTTTT. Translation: CASSLEGQPRTGELFF.

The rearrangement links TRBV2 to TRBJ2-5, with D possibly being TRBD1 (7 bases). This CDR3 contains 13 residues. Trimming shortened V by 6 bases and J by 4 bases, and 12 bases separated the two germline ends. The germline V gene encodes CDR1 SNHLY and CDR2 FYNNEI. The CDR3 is CASRRDSRETQYF. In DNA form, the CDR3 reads TGTGCCAGCAGGCGGGACAGCCGAGAGACCCAGTACTTC.

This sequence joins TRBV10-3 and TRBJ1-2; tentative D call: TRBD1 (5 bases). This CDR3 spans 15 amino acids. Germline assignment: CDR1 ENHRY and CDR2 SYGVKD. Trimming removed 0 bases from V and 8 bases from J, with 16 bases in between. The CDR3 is CAISESGNKRGGYTF. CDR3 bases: TGTGCCATCAGTGAGTCGGGGAATAAAAGGGGCGGCTACACCTTC.

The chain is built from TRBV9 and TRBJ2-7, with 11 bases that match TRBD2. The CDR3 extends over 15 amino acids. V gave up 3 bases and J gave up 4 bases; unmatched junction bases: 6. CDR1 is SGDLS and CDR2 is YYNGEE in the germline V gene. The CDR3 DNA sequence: TGTGCCAGCAGCGGATCCGGGACTAGCGGTTACGAGCAGTACTTC. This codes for CASSGSGTSGYEQYF. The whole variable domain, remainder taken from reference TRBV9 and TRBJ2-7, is DSGVTQTPKHLITATGQRVTLRCSPRSGDLSVYWYQQSLDQGLQFLIQYYNGEERAKGNILERFSAQQFPDLHSELNLSSLELGDSALYFCASSGSGTSGYEQYFGPGTRLTVT.

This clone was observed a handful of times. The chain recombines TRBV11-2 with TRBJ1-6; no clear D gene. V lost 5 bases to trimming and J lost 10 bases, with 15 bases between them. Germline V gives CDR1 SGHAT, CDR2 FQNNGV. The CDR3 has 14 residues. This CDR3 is CASSPQAGRSPLHF. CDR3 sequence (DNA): TGTGCCAGCAGCCCCCAGGCGGGGAGATCACCCCTCCACTTT.

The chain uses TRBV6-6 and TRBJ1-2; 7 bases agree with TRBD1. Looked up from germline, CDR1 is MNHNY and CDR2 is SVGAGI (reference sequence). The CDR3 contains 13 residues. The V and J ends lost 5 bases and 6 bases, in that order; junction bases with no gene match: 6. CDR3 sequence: CASSRGGQNGYTF. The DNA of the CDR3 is TGTGCCAGCAGTCGAGGGGGCCAGAATGGCTACACCTTC.

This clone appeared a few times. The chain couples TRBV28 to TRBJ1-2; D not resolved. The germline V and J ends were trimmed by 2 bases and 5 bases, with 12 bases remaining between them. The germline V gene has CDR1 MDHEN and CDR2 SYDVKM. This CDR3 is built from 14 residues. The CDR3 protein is CASSLLSTGYGYTF. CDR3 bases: TGTGCCAGCAGTTTACTATCAACGGGGTATGGCTACACCTTC.

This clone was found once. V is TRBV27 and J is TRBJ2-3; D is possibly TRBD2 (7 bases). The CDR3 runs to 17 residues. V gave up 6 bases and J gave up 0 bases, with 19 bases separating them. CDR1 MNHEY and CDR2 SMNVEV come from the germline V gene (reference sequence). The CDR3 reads CASRAWGGRGSTDTQYF. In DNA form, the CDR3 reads TGTGCCAGCAGGGCATGGGGGGGGAGGGGGAGCACAGATACGCAGTATTTT.

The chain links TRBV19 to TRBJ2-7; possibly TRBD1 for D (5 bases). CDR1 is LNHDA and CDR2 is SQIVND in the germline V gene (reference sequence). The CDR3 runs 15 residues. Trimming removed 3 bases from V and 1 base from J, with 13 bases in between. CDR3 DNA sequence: TGTGCCAGTAGTATCCCAGGGTACCCTTCCTACGAGCAGTACTTC. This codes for CASSIPGYPSYEQYF.

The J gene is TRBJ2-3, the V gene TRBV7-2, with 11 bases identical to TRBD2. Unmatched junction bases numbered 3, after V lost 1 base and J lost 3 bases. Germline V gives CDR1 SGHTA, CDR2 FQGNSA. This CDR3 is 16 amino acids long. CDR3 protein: CASSLGVAGGTDTQYF. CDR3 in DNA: TGTGCCAGCAGCTTAGGAGTAGCGGGAGGGACAGATACGCAGTATTTT.